A selection of T cell receptor beta chains follows, all from one sample in a study of T cells in localized non-small cell lung cancer. Generated by immunoSEQ multiplex PCR, the TCRdb table keeps only in-frame clones and is missing some. The sample records about 82,000 clones, around 82% being singletons. The sample consisted of PBMCs, taken before any cancer treatment. The receptor set was obtained from a man between 40 and 70 years old with stage II squamous cell lung carcinoma. Both conserved end residues are part of each CDR3. The D gene is left open where the match is weak. Not all rows give a size; the values are once, few, many and, for expanded clones, a class.

>TRBV5-4|TRBJ2-1|TRBD1|16|.
CASSLFRDRRNNEQFF
TGTGCCAGCAGCTTGTTTCGGGACAGGCGAAACAATGAGCAGTTCTTC
>TRBV7-3|TRBJ2-1|TRBD2|15|few
CASSPLAGGVDEQFF
TGTGCCAGCAGCCCGCTAGCGGGAGGGGTGGATGAGCAGTTCTTC
>TRBV5-4|TRBJ2-7|TRBD2|15|medium-sized
CASTSSGLPLDEQYF
TGTGCCAGCACCTCCTCGGGACTACCTTTAGACGAGCAGTACTTC
>TRBV4-1|TRBJ2-1|TRBD2|17|once
CASSQVPGTSRDNEQFF
TGCGCCAGCAGCCAAGTGCCGGGGACTAGCAGGGACAATGAGCAGTTCTTC
>TRBV12-5|TRBJ2-7|TRBD1|13|.
CASGPGQGGGQYF
TGTGCTAGTGGACCCGGACAGGGCGGAGGGCAGTACTTC
>TRBV27|TRBJ2-3|TRBD2|16|.
CASSLGPGGPQDTQYF
TGTGCCAGCAGTTTAGGTCCGGGAGGGCCTCAAGATACGCAGTATTTT
>TRBV11-2|TRBJ2-2|.|16|once
CASSLLGAGNTGELFF
TGTGCCAGCAGCTTACTAGGTGCAGGGAACACCGGGGAGCTGTTTTTT
>TRBV7-9|TRBJ2-7|TRBD2|16|.
CASSSGTSGISYEQYF
TGTGCCAGCAGTTCCGGGACTAGCGGGATCTCCTACGAGCAGTACTTC
>TRBV10-3|TRBJ2-5|.|14|.
CAISESEIAETQYF
TGTGCCATCAGTGAGTCAGAGATAGCAGAGACCCAGTACTTC
>TRBV2|TRBJ1-2|TRBD1|14|.
CASSIMDRGQGYTF
TGTGCCAGCAGTATTATGGACAGGGGGCAGGGCTACACCTTC
>TRBV9|TRBJ2-7|.|13|.
CASSAYGEGALYF
TGTGCCAGCAGCGCCTATGGGGAGGGGGCTCTGTACTTC
>TRBV7-9|TRBJ1-4|.|14|.
CASSSGLEFEKLFF
TGTGCCAGCAGCTCGGGCCTTGAATTCGAAAAACTGTTTTTT
>TRBV19|TRBJ1-1|.|15|.
CASSSGVLRNTEAFF
TGTGCCAGTAGTAGTGGGGTCCTTAGGAACACTGAAGCTTTCTTT
>TRBV5-5|TRBJ1-4|.|15|.
CASSNSGTGGEKLFF
TGTGCCAGCAGCAACTCCGGGACGGGCGGGGAAAAACTGTTTTTT
>TRBV15|TRBJ1-3|TRBD1|15|once
CATSRESRGGNTIYF
TGTGCCACCAGCAGAGAGAGCAGGGGGGGAAACACCATATATTTT
>TRBV7-2|TRBJ2-3|.|16|few
CASSSGERTLTDTQYF
TGTGCCAGCAGCTCCGGGGAGCGGACTCTTACAGATACGCAGTATTTT
>TRBV10-3|TRBJ2-5|.|15|.
CAISESSSLGETQYF
TGTGCCATCAGTGAGTCGTCATCACTTGGCGAGACCCAGTACTTC
>TRBV7-9|TRBJ1-4|TRBD1|17|.
CASSFLGQGASNEKLFF
TGTGCCAGCAGTTTTCTCGGACAGGGGGCGTCTAATGAAAAACTGTTTTTT
>TRBV11-2|TRBJ2-1|.|14|.
CASSFLDGLNEQFF
TGTGCCAGCAGCTTTCTGGACGGCCTCAATGAGCAGTTCTTC
>TRBV6-1|TRBJ2-7|TRBD2|15|once
CASSPGLAGGDEQYF
TGTGCCAGCAGTCCAGGACTAGCGGGAGGCGACGAGCAGTACTTC
>TRBV9|TRBJ2-7|TRBD2|15|.
CASSPSIREGYEQYF
TGTGCCAGCAGCCCCTCCATTCGGGAGGGGTACGAGCAGTACTTC
>TRBV5-1|TRBJ2-6|.|15|.
CASILDGSGANVLTF
TGCGCCAGCATACTAGACGGCTCTGGGGCCAACGTCCTGACTTTC
>TRBV6-5|TRBJ1-1|.|14|.
CASSYTGGNTEAFF
TGTGCCAGCAGTTACACGGGGGGGAACACTGAAGCTTTCTTT
>TRBV4-3|TRBJ1-3|.|15|.
CASSQDGQPWDTIYF
TGCGCCAGCAGCCAAGATGGTCAACCGTGGGACACCATATATTTT
>TRBV4-1|TRBJ2-1|.|14|.
CASSHLDSADEQFF
TGCGCCAGCAGCCATCTCGACAGTGCGGATGAGCAGTTCTTC
>TRBV4-2|TRBJ1-1|.|14|.
CASSQRRENTEAFF
TGTGCCAGCAGCCAGAGACGGGAGAACACTGAAGCTTTCTTT
>TRBV7-2|TRBJ2-2|TRBD1|15|.
CASRQGGPVTGELFF
TGTGCCAGCAGGCAAGGGGGCCCGGTCACCGGGGAGCTGTTTTTT
>TRBV9|TRBJ2-1|.|15|once
CASSVAAGAAEEQFF
TGTGCCAGCAGCGTAGCTGCAGGGGCTGCGGAGGAGCAGTTCTTC
>TRBV30|TRBJ1-6|TRBD1|20|.
CAWSVLGDSTTLTYNSPLHF
TGTGCCTGGAGTGTATTGGGGGACAGTACCACCTTAACCTATAATTCACCCCTCCACTTT
>TRBV19|TRBJ1-1|.|14|.
CASSRDSFNTEAFF
TGTGCCAGTAGTCGTGACAGTTTTAACACTGAAGCTTTCTTT
>TRBV14|TRBJ2-3|.|16|.
CASSHESSTSTDTQYF
TGTGCCAGCAGCCACGAGAGTAGCACTAGCACAGATACGCAGTATTTT
>TRBV29-1|TRBJ2-1|.|12|few
CSVETDRDEQFF
TGCAGCGTTGAAACCGATAGGGATGAGCAGTTCTTC
>TRBV5-1|TRBJ2-5|.|15|.
CASSSLGGQQETQYF
TGCGCCAGCAGCTCCCTGGGGGGACAGCAAGAGACCCAGTACTTC
>TRBV30|TRBJ1-1|TRBD1|14|few
CAWSPRGRSTEAFF
TGTGCCTGGAGTCCCAGGGGGCGAAGCACTGAAGCTTTCTTT
>TRBV4-2|TRBJ1-2|.|17|.
CASSQVGYPTGLGGYTF
TGTGCCAGCAGCCAAGTAGGGTACCCAACAGGGCTCGGTGGCTACACCTTC
>TRBV5-4|TRBJ1-2|TRBD1|14|.
CASSQHGTDYGYTF
TGTGCCAGCAGCCAGCACGGGACAGACTATGGCTACACCTTC
>TRBV4-1|TRBJ1-4|TRBD1|16|.
CASSQAGTGGNEKLFF
TGCGCCAGCAGCCAGGCCGGGACAGGGGGTAATGAAAAACTGTTTTTT
>TRBV7-2|TRBJ2-6|TRBD1|16|.
CASSNPQGSGANVLTF
TGTGCCAGCAGCAACCCACAGGGGAGTGGGGCCAACGTCCTGACTTTC
>TRBV30|TRBJ1-5|TRBD1|14|once
CAWSRGQGAKPQHF
TGTGCCTGGAGTCGCGGACAGGGGGCGAAGCCCCAGCATTTT
>TRBV30|TRBJ2-3|.|13|.
CAWSVAPTDTQYF
TGTGCCTGGAGTGTAGCACCCACAGATACGCAGTATTTT
>TRBV7-9|TRBJ2-5|TRBD2|16|.
CASSERLAGLQETQYF
TGTGCCAGCAGCGAGAGACTAGCGGGTTTACAAGAGACCCAGTACTTC
>TRBV5-4|TRBJ1-1|.|12|.
CASSLANTEAFF
TGTGCCAGCAGCTTGGCTAACACTGAAGCTTTCTTT